The T cell receptor beta chain described here comes from a study of PD-1 blockade in classical Hodgkin lymphoma (dated by TCRdb to the early 2020s). In terms of the full investigation: Nivolumab dosing was 3 mg/kg intravenously every 2 weeks, continuing until either disease progression or unacceptable toxicity. To define a peripheral blood immune signature of response to PD-1 blockade in classical Hodgkin lymphoma, the study combined TCR beta sequencing with CyTOF. Overall results and qualifications from the work: Lower diversity was observed in patients in whom nivolumab was started less than 1 year after ASCT, and these patients were excluded from later analyses so that confounding by immune reconstitution would be avoided. Baseline TCR diversity was reported to be lower in newly diagnosed patients than in healthy donors and to be lower still in relapsed/refractory patients. Trial patients with a complete response had baseline diversity similar to that of newly diagnosed patients, while partial responders and progressors had significantly lower diversity. The study covered only a single clinical trial cohort, and the causes of the repertoire differences, possibly disease activity or prior therapy, were still not defined. CD4+ but not CD8+ TCR diversity rose significantly by C4D1 (p=0.0027 vs p=0.16), most apparent in complete responders (p=0.02).

As for this clone: What antigen it recognizes has not been identified. No quality values exist for individual bases; no much larger clone is one base distant.

Reading the label with the study, this specimen's time point is: cycle 4 day 1 (C4D1), after less than 7 weeks of nivolumab. All trial patients had relapsed after autologous stem cell transplantation, with cohorts A, B and C differing in prior brentuximab vedotin exposure. The trial cohort was composed of some 57 patients with relapsed/refractory classical Hodgkin lymphoma, for whom complete response, partial response or progressive disease was recorded as best overall response. In the multi-cohort phase II CheckMate 205 trial, trial patients received single-agent nivolumab. An independent review committee assessed best overall response by applying the 2007 International Working Group response criteria. Trial PBMCs were collected immediately before nivolumab initiation (C1D1) and during therapy at cycle 2 day 1 and cycle 4 day 1. Peripheral blood was collected in 8 mL Vacutainer Cell Preparation Tubes, from which PBMCs were isolated by centrifugation and then cryopreserved.

Genomic DNA was extracted with the Qiagen DNeasy kit from unsorted PBMCs and from negatively selected CD4+ and CD8+ fractions. TCR beta CDR3 regions were amplified by immunoSEQ multiplex PCR using primers annealing to V and J segments. A synthetic immune receptor repertoire was used to minimize amplification bias, and remaining bias was computationally removed after sequencing. In the paper's pipeline: Custom Python scripts were used to quantify repertoire diversity as the Shannon entropy index. Unsorted, CD4+ and CD8+ repertoires were examined separately, except in combined analyses, for which CD4+ and CD8+ sequences were merged in silico. Clonal expansion was defined as a frequency increase of at least 2-fold after treatment compared with C1D1, and clones undetected at baseline were assigned a pseudocount of 0.5. Clones with 0 or 1 copy at C1D1 were defined as singleton clones, while clones with 2 or more copies were defined as non-singleton clones. Clones expanded in unsorted samples were labelled as CD4+, CD8+ or unknown by matching protein sequences in sorted samples from the same patient. Diversity changes from C1D1 to C4D1 were tested in paired samples using Wilcoxon tests. The table comes from immuneACCESS by way of TCRdb, which keeps in-frame sequences with V and J called. Part of the clones is missing from these tables; in studies checked, under half for an unresolved V gene and the rest for unknown reasons. D and trimming come from the DNA, and the V and J calls and clone size come from that table. This sample has under 50,000 clones in its table, and around 64% of those were observed once. The top ten clonotypes cover 3.1% of the sample.

V is clipped by 4 bases and J by 0 bases, and the sequence between their germline boundaries is 14 bases long. CDR1 and CDR2 are read off the germline V gene as SGDLS and YYNGEE. From its cysteine to its phenylalanine, the CDR3 spans 16 amino acids. Only CDR3 DNA remains: 48 bases, in frame from the first base. This sequence originates from a human donor with classical Hodgkin lymphoma. The sequence links TRBV9 to TRBJ2-1; TRBD1 is a possible D gene, resting on 5 matching bases. The sequences come from peripheral blood mononuclear cells (PBMCs), collected before the fourth cycle of nivolumab. The CDR3 amino acid sequence is: CASSSRASASYNEQFF. The DNA sequence is TGTGCCAGCAGCTCCAGGGCGTCTGCCTCCTACAATGAGCAGTTCTTC.